This T cell receptor (beta chain) was recovered during a study of blood T cell repertoires in COVID-19. Overall study context: The United States, Italy and Spain provided the acute and convalescent COVID-19 samples. Sources were T cells, B-cell-depleted T cells, or PBMCs; the material itself was cDNA or gDNA.

This CDR3 contains 16 residues. V dropped 6 bases and J dropped 5; count of bases not matched to a gene: 15. CDR1 is MNHNY, CDR2 SVGAGI, per germline (reference sequence). Original processing notes: For nucleated cells, counts were estimated from reference gene primer amplification. Using immunoSEQ multiplex PCR, the repertoire was profiled, and TCRdb retains in-frame clones only, with some absent. The DNA gave D and trimming, while V, J and clone size come from that table. The sample includes approximately 410,000 clones, 86% of them seen just once. The chain couples TRBV6-6 to TRBJ2-5; TRBD2 matches 7 bases. The sequence was collected from a woman aged 30 to 39 with active or convalescent COVID-19. The material sequenced was peripheral blood. The CDR3 reads CASRKGLGGSGETQYF. The CDR3 coding sequence is TGTGCCAGCAGAAAAGGACTAGGCGGGAGTGGGGAGACCCAGTACTTC.